These T cell receptor beta chains were read from a single sample in a study of early T cells in non-severe SARS-CoV-2 infection. In TCRdb, the 5' RACE reads were re-called with MiXCR into one record per CDR3 protein. The repertoire has roughly 28,000 distinct CDR3 sequences, 5% to 7% of them found once; the top ten carry roughly 1%. Sequencing was done on a sample of whole blood. Source of these receptors: an adult who was a healthcare worker with PCR-confirmed SARS-CoV-2 infection or an uninfected control (not recorded which). Each CDR3 is given with its conserved first and last residue. D genes are given only for firm matches. Expanded clones get a size class; other rows say once, few or many, or leave the size out.

abundance	v_gene	d_gene	j_gene	CDR3nt	CDR3aa
-	TRBV2	-	TRBJ2-1	TGTGCCAGCAGTGAAGCTAACAGGGAGGTGTTCTTC	CASSEANREVFF
many	TRBV7-2	TRBD2	TRBJ2-5	TGTGCCAGCAGCTTAATGACTAGCGGGTTGGGGCAGACCCAGTACTTC	CASSLMTSGLGQTQYF
many	TRBV28	-	TRBJ2-1	TGTGCCAGCACCGCGAGGGGGAATGAGCAGTTCTTC	CASTARGNEQFF
medium-sized	TRBV12-5	-	TRBJ1-2	TGTGCTAGTGGTGGTATCGGACAGCTCTATGGCTACACCTTC	CASGGIGQLYGYTF
many	TRBV28	TRBD1	TRBJ1-1	TGTGCCAGCAGTTTGACAGGGGTCACTGAAGCTTTCTTT	CASSLTGVTEAFF
-	TRBV4-2	-	TRBJ2-3	TGTGCCAGCAGCCAAGAACGACCAGATACGCAGTATTTT	CASSQERPDTQYF
few	TRBV6-5	-	TRBJ1-5	TGTGCCAGCAGTTCCAGGGGACAGCCCCAGCATTTT	CASSSRGQPQHF
-	TRBV5-1	TRBD2	TRBJ2-3	TGCGCCAGCCTGGGACTACCTGGCACAGATACGCAGTATTTT	CASLGLPGTDTQYF
many	TRBV12-3/TRBV12-4	TRBD1	TRBJ1-2	TGTGCCAGCAACCCGGGACAGGGCGATTCTGGCTACACCTTC	CASNPGQGDSGYTF
many	TRBV28	-	TRBJ2-7	TGTGCCAGCAACATAGAACGGGCCCGGCGCGAGCAGTACTTC	CASNIERARREQYF
-	TRBV19	-	TRBJ1-4	TGTGCCAGTAATTCGGGTACAAATGAAAAACTGTTTTTT	CASNSGTNEKLFF
many	TRBV11-2	TRBD2	TRBJ2-1	TGTGCCAGCAGCCCGCCCGGGACTAACTACAATGAGCAGTTCTTC	CASSPPGTNYNEQFF
many	TRBV29-1	-	TRBJ2-3	TGCAGCGTTGGGGCAGCGGTCGATACGCAGTATTTT	CSVGAAVDTQYF
many	TRBV7-2	TRBD1	TRBJ2-7	TGTGCCAGCAGCCCGGGGACAGGGTTTTCCTACGAGCAGTACTTC	CASSPGTGFSYEQYF
many	TRBV7-2	-	TRBJ1-2	TGTGCCAGCAGCTTAACAGTGAACTATGGCTACACCTTC	CASSLTVNYGYTF
few	TRBV7-8	TRBD2	TRBJ2-3	TGTGCCAGCAGCTTAGTGGCGGGGGGGCCCGATACGCAGTATTTT	CASSLVAGGPDTQYF
few	TRBV12-5	-	TRBJ2-1	TGTGCTAGTGGTTTTGGGACTGGACACCGTAATGAGCAGTTCTTC	CASGFGTGHRNEQFF
many	TRBV11-3	TRBD1	TRBJ2-2	TGTGCCAGCAGCTTAGGGCAGGGGGCCGGGGAGCTGTTTTTT	CASSLGQGAGELFF
-	TRBV7-2	TRBD1	TRBJ2-5	TGTGCCAGCAGCCCTACTATAACCAGGGGGGAGACCCAGTACTTC	CASSPTITRGETQYF
many	TRBV7-9	-	TRBJ2-1	TGTGCCAGCAGCTTAATTCCTAATGAGCAGTTCTTC	CASSLIPNEQFF
few	TRBV7-6	TRBD1	TRBJ2-2	TGTGCCAGCAGCTTGTCGGCGGGACAGGCGGGGACCGGGGAGCTGTTTTTT	CASSLSAGQAGTGELFF
many	TRBV30	TRBD1	TRBJ2-6	TGTGCCTGGAGTGGATCCGGGACAGGTCGCTCTGGGGCCAACGTCCTGACTTTC	CAWSGSGTGRSGANVLTF
many	TRBV29-1	TRBD2	TRBJ2-7	TGCAGCGCGGTGCCTAGCGGGGGTTACGAGCAGTACTTC	CSAVPSGGYEQYF
-	TRBV5-4	TRBD2	TRBJ2-2	TGTGCCAGCAGCTTGCCTAGCGGGAAGAACACCGGGGAGCTGTTTTTT	CASSLPSGKNTGELFF
many	TRBV12-3/TRBV12-4	TRBD1	TRBJ2-2	TGTGCCAGCAGTTTATGGGGACAGCCGGGCACCGGGGAGCTGTTTTTT	CASSLWGQPGTGELFF
-	TRBV12-3/TRBV12-4	-	TRBJ2-5	TGTGCCAGCAGTTTAGGGGAAGAGACCCAGTACTTC	CASSLGEETQYF
-	TRBV7-6	TRBD2	TRBJ2-1	TGTGCCAGCAGCTTAGCGTATAAGCGGGGGGGCAATGAGCAGTTCTTC	CASSLAYKRGGNEQFF
many	TRBV12-3/TRBV12-4	-	TRBJ2-7	TGTGCCAGCAGTTTGACGGCAGGGATAGCCTACGAGCAGTACTTC	CASSLTAGIAYEQYF
medium-sized	TRBV7-9	-	TRBJ2-1	TGTGCCAGCAGCCCCGGTTTAGGTCGCTCCTACAATGAGCAGTTCTTC	CASSPGLGRSYNEQFF
many	TRBV20-1	-	TRBJ2-3	TGCAGTGCCATTCCAGGGGTTGTAGATACGCAGTATTTT	CSAIPGVVDTQYF
few	TRBV20-1	TRBD1	TRBJ2-1	TGCAGTGCTAGAGGGACAGGGGCCTCCTACAATGAGCAGTTCTTC	CSARGTGASYNEQFF
few	TRBV7-6	-	TRBJ2-4	TGTGCCAGCAGCTTAGCCCCCAAGGGGTTTTTAGCCAAAAACATTCAGTACTTC	CASSLAPKGFLAKNIQYF
few	TRBV3-1	TRBD2	TRBJ2-7	TGTGCCAGCAGCCAATCCGGGGACTACTCCTACGAGCAGTACTTC	CASSQSGDYSYEQYF
many	TRBV6-5	-	TRBJ1-5	TGTGCCAGCAGTTACGGGGGCGCGGGGCAGCCCCAGCATTTT	CASSYGGAGQPQHF
many	TRBV6-5	TRBD2	TRBJ2-1	TGTGCCAGCAGGCCGACCGGGACTAGCGCTTACAATGAGCAGTTCTTC	CASRPTGTSAYNEQFF
many	TRBV4-2	-	TRBJ1-6	TGTGCCAGCAGCCAAGACAGGGTTCAGGTTATTAATTCACCCCTCCACTTT	CASSQDRVQVINSPLHF
few	TRBV2	-	TRBJ1-1	TGTGCCAGCCGGGGCTTGAACACTGAAGCTTTCTTT	CASRGLNTEAFF
medium-sized	TRBV5-1	-	TRBJ1-1	TGCGCCAGCAGCTTGGAGGAGGCAGTCTATGAAGCTTTCTTT	CASSLEEAVYEAFF
many	TRBV12-3/TRBV12-4	-	TRBJ1-5	TGTGCCAGCAGTTTAGGACACAATCAGCCCCAGCATTTT	CASSLGHNQPQHF
many	TRBV5-6	-	TRBJ1-1	TGTGCCAGCAGCTTCTCGCCCGGGACACAAAACACTGAAGCTTTCTTT	CASSFSPGTQNTEAFF
medium-sized	TRBV2	TRBD2	TRBJ2-3	TGTGCCAGCAGTGTAGGCGGGAGGACAGATACGCAGTATTTT	CASSVGGRTDTQYF
few	TRBV12-3/TRBV12-4	-	TRBJ2-3	TGTGCCAGCAGCTATAAGGGAGCTAGCACAGATACGCAGTATTTT	CASSYKGASTDTQYF